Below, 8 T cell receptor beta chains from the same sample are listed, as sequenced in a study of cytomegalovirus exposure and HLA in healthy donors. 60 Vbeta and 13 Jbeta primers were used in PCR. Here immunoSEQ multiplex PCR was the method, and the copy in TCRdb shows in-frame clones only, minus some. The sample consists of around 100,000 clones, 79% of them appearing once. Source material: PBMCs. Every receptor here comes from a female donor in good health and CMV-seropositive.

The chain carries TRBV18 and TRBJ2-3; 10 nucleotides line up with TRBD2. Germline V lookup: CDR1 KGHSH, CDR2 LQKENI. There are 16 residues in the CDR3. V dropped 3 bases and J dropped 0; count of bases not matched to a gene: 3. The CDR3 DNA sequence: TGTGCCAGCTCACCGAGCGGGAGGGCTAGCACAGATACGCAGTATTTT. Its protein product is CASSPSGRASTDTQYF.

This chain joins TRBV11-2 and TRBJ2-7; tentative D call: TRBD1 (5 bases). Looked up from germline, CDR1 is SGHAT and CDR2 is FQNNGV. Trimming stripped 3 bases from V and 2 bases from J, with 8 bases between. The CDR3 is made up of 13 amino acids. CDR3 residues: CASSLGPAYEQYF. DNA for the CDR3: TGTGCCAGCAGCTTGGGGCCTGCCTACGAGCAGTACTTC.

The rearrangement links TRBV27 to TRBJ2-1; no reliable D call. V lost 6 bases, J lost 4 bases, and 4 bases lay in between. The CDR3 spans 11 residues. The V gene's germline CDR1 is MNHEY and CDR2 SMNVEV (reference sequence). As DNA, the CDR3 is TGTGCCAGCAGCCAGTACAATGAGCAGTTCTTC. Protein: CASSQYNEQFF.

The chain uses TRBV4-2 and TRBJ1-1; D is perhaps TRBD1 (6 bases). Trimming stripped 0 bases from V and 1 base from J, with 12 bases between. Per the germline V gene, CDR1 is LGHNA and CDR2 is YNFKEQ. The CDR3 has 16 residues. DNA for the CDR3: TGTGCCAGCAGCCAAGATCGGGGGGGGGCGAACACTGAAGCTTTCTTT. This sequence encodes CASSQDRGGANTEAFF.

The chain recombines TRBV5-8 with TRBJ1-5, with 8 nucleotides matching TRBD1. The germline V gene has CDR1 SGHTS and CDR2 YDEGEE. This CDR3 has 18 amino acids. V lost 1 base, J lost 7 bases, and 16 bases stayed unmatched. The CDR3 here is CASSLRTGFTGAKQPQHF. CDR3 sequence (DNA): TGTGCCAGCAGCTTGAGGACAGGGTTTACGGGTGCCAAGCAGCCCCAGCATTTT.

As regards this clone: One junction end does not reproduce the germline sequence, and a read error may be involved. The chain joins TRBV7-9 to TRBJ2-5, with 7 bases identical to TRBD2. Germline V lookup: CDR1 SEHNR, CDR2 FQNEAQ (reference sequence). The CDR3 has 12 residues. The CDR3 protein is CSSSSGIETQYF. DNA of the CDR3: TGTTCCAGCAGCAGCGGGATTGAGACCCAGTACTTC.

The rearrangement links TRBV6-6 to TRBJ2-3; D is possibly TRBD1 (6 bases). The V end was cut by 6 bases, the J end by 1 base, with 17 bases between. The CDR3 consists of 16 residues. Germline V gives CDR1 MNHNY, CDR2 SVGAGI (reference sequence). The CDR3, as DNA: TGTGCCAGCAGCCTCAAGGGGGTAGGAGGCACAGATACGCAGTATTTT. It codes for CASSLKGVGGTDTQYF.

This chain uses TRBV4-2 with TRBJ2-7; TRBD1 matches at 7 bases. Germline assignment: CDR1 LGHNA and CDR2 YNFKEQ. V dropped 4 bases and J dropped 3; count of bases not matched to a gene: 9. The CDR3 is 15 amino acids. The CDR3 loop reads CASSPRETGNYEQYF. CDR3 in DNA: TGTGCCAGCAGCCCTAGAGAGACAGGGAACTACGAGCAGTACTTC.